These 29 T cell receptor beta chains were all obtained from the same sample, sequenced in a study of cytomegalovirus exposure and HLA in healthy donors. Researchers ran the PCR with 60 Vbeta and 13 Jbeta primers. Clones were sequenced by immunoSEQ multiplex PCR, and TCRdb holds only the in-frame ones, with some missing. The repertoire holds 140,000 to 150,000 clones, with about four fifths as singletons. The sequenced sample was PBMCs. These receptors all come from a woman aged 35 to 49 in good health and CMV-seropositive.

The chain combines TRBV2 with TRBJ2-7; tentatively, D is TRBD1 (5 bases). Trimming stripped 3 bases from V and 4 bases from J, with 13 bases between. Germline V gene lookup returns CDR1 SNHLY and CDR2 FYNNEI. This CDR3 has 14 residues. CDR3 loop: CASSEGQGIYEQYF. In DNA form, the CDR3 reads TGTGCCAGCAGTGAGGGTCAGGGAATATACGAGCAGTACTTC. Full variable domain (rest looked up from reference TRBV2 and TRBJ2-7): EPEVTQTPSHQVTQMGQEVILRCVPISNHLYFYWYRQILGQKVEFLVSFYNNEISEKSEIFDDQFSVERPDGSNFTLKIRSTKLEDSAMYFCASSEGQGIYEQYFGPGTRLTVT.

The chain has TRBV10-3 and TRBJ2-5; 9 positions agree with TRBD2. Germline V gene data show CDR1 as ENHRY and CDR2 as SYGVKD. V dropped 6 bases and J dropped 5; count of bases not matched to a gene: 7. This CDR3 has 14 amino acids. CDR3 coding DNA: TGTGCCATCAGGAGCGGGAGGCCGGAGGAGACCCAGTACTTC. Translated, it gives CAIRSGRPEETQYF.

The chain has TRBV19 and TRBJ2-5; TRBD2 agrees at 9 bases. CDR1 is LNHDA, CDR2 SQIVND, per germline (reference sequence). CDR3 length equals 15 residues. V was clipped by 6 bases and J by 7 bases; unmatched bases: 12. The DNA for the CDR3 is TGTGCCAGTAGGACTAGCGGAACTAAGGGGGGGACCCAGTACTTC. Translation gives CASRTSGTKGGTQYF.

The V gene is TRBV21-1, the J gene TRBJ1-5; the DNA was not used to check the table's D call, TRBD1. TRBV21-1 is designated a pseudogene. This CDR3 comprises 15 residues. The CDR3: CASSSGTGTNQPQHF. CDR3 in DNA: TGTGCCAGCAGCAGCGGGACAGGGACAAATCAGCCCCAGCATTTT.

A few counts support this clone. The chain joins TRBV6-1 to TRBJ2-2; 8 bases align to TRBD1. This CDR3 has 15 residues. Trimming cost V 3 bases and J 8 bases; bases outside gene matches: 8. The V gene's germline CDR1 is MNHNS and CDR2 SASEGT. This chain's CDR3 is CASSEGTGGGGELFF. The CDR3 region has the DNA TGTGCCAGCAGTGAGGGGACAGGAGGAGGAGGGGAGCTGTTTTTT.

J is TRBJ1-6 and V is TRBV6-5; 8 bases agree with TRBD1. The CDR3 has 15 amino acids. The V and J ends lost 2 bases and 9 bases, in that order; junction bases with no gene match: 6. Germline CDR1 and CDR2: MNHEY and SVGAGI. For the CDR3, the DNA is TGTGCCAGCAGTTACCAAACAGGGGGAGGTTCACCCCTCCACTTT. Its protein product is CASSYQTGGGSPLHF.

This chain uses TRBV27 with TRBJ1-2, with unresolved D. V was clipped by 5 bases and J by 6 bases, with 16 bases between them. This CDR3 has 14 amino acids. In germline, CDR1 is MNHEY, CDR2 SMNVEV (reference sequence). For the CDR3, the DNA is TGTGCCAGCAGTCCAGGATGGAGGGCGCATGGCTACACCTTC. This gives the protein CASSPGWRAHGYTF.

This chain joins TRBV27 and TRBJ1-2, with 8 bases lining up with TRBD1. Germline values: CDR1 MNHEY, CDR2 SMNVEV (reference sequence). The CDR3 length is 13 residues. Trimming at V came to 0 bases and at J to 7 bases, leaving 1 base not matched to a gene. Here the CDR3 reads CASSLSDRGGYTF. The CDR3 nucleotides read TGTGCCAGCAGTTTATCCGACAGGGGTGGCTACACCTTC.

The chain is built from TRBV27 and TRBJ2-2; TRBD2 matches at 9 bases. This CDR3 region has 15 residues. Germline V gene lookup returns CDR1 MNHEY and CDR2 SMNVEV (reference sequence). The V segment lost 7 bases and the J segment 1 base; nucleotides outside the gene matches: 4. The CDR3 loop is CASNASGKNTGELFF. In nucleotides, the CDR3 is TGTGCCAGCAATGCTAGCGGGAAGAACACCGGGGAGCTGTTTTTT.

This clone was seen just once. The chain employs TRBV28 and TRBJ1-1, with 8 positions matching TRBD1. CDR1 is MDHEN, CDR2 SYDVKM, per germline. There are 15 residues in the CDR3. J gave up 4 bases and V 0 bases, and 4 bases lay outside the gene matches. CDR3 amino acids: CASSLWGTGSTEAFF. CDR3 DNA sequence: TGTGCCAGCAGTTTATGGGGGACAGGATCCACTGAAGCTTTCTTT.

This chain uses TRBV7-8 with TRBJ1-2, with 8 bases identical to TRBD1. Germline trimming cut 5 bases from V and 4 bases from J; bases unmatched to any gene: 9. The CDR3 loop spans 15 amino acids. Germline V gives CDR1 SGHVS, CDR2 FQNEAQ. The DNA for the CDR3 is TGTGCCAGCAGCCAGAGGACAGGGAGGGGCTATGGCTACACCTTC. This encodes CASSQRTGRGYGYTF.

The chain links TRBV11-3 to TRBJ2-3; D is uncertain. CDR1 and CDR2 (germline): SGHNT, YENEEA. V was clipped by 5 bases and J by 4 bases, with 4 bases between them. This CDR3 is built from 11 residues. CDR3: CASSESDTQYF. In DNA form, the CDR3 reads TGTGCCAGCAGCGAGTCAGATACGCAGTATTTT.

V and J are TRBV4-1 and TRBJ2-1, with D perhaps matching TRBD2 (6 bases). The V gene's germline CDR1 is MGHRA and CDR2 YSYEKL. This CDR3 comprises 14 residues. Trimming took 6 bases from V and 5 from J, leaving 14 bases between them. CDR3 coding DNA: TGCGCCAGCAGTCGTGGGGACTTCGACAATGAGCAGTTCTTC. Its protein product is CASSRGDFDNEQFF.

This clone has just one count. DNA of the CDR3: TGCAGTGCGAGGGGGCCCGGGGAGCTGTTTTTT. Translation gives CSARGPGELFF. The genes are TRBV20-1 and TRBJ2-2; 7 nucleotides match TRBD1. Germline V gene data show CDR1 as DFQATT and CDR2 as SNEGSKA (reference sequence). V trimming: 6 bases; J trimming: 6 bases; junction bases outside the gene matches: 1. This CDR3 comprises 11 residues.

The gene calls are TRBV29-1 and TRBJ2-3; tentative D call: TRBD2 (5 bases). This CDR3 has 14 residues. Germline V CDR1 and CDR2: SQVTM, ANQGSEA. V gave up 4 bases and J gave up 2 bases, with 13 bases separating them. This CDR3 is CSVVRERITDTQYF. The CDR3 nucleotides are TGCAGCGTTGTGAGGGAAAGGATCACAGATACGCAGTATTTT.

CDR3 protein: CASSYFPTGGEQYF. The CDR3 region has the DNA TGTGCCAGCAGTTACTTCCCGACGGGGGGCGAGCAGTACTTC. This rearrangement joins TRBV6-5 to TRBJ2-7; the match to TRBD2 covers 7 bases. V lost 1 base to trimming and J lost 6 bases; unmatched junction nucleotides: 6. This CDR3 has 14 residues. Germline CDR1 is MNHEY and CDR2 is SVGAGI.

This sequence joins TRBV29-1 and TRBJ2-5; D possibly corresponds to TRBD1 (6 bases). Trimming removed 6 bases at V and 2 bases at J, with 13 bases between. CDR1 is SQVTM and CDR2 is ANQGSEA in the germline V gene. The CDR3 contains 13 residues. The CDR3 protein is CSVRGTGQETQYF. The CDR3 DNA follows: TGCAGCGTGAGGGGGACGGGGCAAGAGACCCAGTACTTC.

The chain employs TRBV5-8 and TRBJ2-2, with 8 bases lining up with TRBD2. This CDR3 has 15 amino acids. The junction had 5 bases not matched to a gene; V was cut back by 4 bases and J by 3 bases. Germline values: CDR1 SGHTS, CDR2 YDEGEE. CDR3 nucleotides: TGTGCCAGCAGCCTCGGACTAGCTGACACCGGGGAGCTGTTTTTT. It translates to CASSLGLADTGELFF.

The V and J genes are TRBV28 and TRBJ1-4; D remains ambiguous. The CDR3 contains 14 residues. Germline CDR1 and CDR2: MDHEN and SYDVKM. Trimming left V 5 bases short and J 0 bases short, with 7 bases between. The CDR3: CASSQDSTNEKLFF. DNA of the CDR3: TGTGCCAGCAGTCAGGACTCAACTAATGAAAAACTGTTTTTT.

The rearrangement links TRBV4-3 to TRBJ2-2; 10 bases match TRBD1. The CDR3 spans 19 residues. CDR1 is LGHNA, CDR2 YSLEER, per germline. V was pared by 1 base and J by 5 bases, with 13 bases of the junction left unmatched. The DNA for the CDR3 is TGCGCCAGCAGCCAAGGATTGGGACAGGGGCCGCGGGGGACCGGGGAGCTGTTTTTT. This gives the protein CASSQGLGQGPRGTGELFF.

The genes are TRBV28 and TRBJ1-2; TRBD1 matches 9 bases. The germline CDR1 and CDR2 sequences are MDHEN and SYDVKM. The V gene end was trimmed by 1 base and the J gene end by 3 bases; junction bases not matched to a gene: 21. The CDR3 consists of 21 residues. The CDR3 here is CASSLSLLGWEDRGVDYGYTF. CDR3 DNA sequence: TGTGCCAGCAGTTTATCTTTATTGGGGTGGGAGGACAGGGGCGTTGACTATGGCTACACCTTC.

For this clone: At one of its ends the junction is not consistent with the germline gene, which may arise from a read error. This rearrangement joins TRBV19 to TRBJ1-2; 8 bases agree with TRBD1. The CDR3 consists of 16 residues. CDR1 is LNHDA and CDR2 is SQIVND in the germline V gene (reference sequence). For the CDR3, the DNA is TGTGCCAGTAGTTTCCGGGACAGGATCCCTAAATATGGCTACACCTTC. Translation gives CASSFRDRIPKYGYTF.

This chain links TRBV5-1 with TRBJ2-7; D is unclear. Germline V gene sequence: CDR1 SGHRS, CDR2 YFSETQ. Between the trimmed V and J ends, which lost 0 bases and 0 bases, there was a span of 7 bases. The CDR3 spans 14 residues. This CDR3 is CASSLGPGSYEQYF. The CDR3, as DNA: TGCGCCAGCAGCTTGGGGCCGGGCTCCTACGAGCAGTACTTC.

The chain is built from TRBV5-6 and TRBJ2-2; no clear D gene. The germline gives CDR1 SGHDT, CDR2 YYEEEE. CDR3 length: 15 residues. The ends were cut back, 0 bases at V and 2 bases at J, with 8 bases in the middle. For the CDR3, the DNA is TGTGCCAGCAGCTTGGCTAGTGTCAACACCGGGGAGCTGTTTTTT. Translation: CASSLASVNTGELFF.

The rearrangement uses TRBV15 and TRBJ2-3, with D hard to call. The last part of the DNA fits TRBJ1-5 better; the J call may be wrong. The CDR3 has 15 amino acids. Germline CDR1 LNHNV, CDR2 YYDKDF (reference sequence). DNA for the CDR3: TGTGCCACCAGCAGAGAACCAGCTAGCACAGATACGCAGCATTTT. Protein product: CATSREPASTDTQHF.

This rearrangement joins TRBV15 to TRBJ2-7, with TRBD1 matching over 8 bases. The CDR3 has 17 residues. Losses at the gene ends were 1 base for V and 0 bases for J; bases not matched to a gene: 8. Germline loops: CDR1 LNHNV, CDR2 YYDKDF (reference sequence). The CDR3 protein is CATSRVGTGLSSYEQYF. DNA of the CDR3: TGTGCCACCAGCAGAGTGGGGACAGGATTGAGCTCCTACGAGCAGTACTTC.

CDR3 in amino acids: CASSSILSDNEQFF. In DNA form, the CDR3 reads TGTGCCAGCAGTTCTATCCTTTCCGACAATGAGCAGTTCTTC. This sequence joins TRBV28 and TRBJ2-1, with D unresolved. The CDR3 spans 14 residues. The germline V and J ends were trimmed by 4 bases and 5 bases, with 12 bases remaining between them. CDR1 is MDHEN, CDR2 SYDVKM, per germline. The whole variable domain, filled in from reference TRBV28 and TRBJ2-1, reads DVKVTQSSRYLVKRTGEKVFLECVQDMDHENMFWYRQDPGLGLRLIYFSYDVKMKEKGDIPEGYSVSREKKERFSLILESASTNQTSMYLCASSSILSDNEQFFGPGTRLTVL.

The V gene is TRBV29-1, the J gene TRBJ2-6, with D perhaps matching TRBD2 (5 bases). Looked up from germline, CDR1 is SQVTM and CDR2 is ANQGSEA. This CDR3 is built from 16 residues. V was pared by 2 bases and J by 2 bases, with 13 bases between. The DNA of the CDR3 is TGCAGCGTTGAAAAGGTCGACGGGACTGGGGCCAACGTCCTGACTTTC. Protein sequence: CSVEKVDGTGANVLTF.

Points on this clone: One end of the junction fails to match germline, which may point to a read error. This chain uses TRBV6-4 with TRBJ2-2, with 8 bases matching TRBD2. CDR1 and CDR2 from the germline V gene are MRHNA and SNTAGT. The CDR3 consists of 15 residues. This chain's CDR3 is CASSKRGSEHRGAVF. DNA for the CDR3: TGTGCCAGCAGTAAGCGGGGGTCTGAACACCGGGGAGCTGTTTTT.